This T cell receptor beta chain was recorded in a study of T cells in women clearing cervical HPV infection. Background on the study: HLA type could not be excluded as a confounder. Study observations and caveats: TRBV6-7 abundance was lower in cases than controls (0.11% versus 0.16%).

In germline, CDR1 is SGHVS, CDR2 FQNEAQ. V was clipped by 6 bases and J by 3 bases; unmatched bases: 7. The CDR3 runs to 14 residues. A remark on this clone: Its antigen is not identified. The CDR3 goes on 3 residues after the read ends, and that part is filled in from the germline J gene.

MY09/MY11 PCR detected cervical HPV DNA; dot-blot assigned genotypes. TCRdb keeps only in-frame clones here, not all; method: immunoSEQ multiplex PCR. Recorded here are under 40,000 clones; the top ten clones represent 3.5% to 4.5%. This sequence joins TRBV7-8 and TRBJ2-7; TRBD1 matches 8 bases. The material sequenced was blood buffy coat. The sequence derives from a woman between 18 and 70 years old with a cervical HPV16 infection that either progressed to CIN3+ or cleared (not recorded which). This chain's CDR3 is CASRQGASNYEQYF. Incomplete CDR3 DNA: TGTGCCAGCAGGCAGGGGGCATCTAACTACGAG.